This T cell receptor beta chain was recovered during a study of vaccination and CD4 T cells after COVID-19. On the study more broadly: The peptides that stimulated the cells were overlapping spike peptides from SARS-CoV-2, HCoV-NL63, HCoV-OC43 and HCoV-229E.

Study results and limitations: Median 86.3% of reactive clones detected in convalescent patients emerged only post-vaccination.

In germline, CDR1 is SQVTM, CDR2 ANQGSEA. The CDR3 is 14 residues long. V shed 6 bases and J shed 6 bases, with 19 bases lying between them. This clonotype was observed a few times. What it binds is unknown. Indicated treatment: roughly 11-day PBMC culture with coronavirus spike peptide pools or control peptides (ViraFEST assay). Positive PCR results dated from March to December 2020, before the US Alpha, Beta and Delta variants. The study sequenced cultured CD4+ T cell DNA using the Oncomine TCR Beta short-read assay. Genomic DNA from cultured CD4+ T cells was extracted. One entry per CDR3 protein results from TCRdb running MiXCR on the PCR reads. Among about 14,000 distinct CDR3 sequences listed, 24% were seen once.

This clonotype was sampled from a human donor who had recovered from COVID-19. The source material was CD4+ T cells from blood, cultured in vitro, sampled after SARS-CoV-2 vaccination. This chain links TRBV29-1 with TRBJ2-3, with D possibly called TRBD1 or TRBD2 (5 bases each). CDR3: CSVGPSGWGDTQYF. The CDR3 DNA reads TGCAGCGTAGGACCTTCGGGGTGGGGGGATACGCAGTATTTT.